The T cell receptor (beta chain) under discussion was sequenced for a study of shared clonotypes between healthy human individuals. Study context: Donor composition was a couple of women and a few men, aged 18 to 49.

In the original processing: ImmunoSEQ output lacked quality scores and full-length reads, limiting matched filtering. Clones were sequenced by immunoSEQ multiplex PCR, and TCRdb holds only the in-frame ones, with some missing. V, J and clone size reflect that table, while D and trimming were determined from the DNA. This sample has 600,000 to 700,000 clones, with around 73% found just once. The CDR3 totals 14 residues. The germline V gene encodes CDR1 MNHEY and CDR2 SVGAGI. After removal of 8 bases from V and 5 bases from J, the junction contained 7 bases not matched to a gene. This sequence was found in a woman aged 30 to 39 in good health. Material for sequencing was memory CD4+ T cells sorted from blood. The sample's subset: CD45RA-negative fraction. The chain couples TRBV6-5 to TRBJ1-5; 9 bases are a match to TRBD1. The CDR3 region is CASSTGQGYQPQHF. The CDR3 nucleotides are TGTGCCAGCTCGACGGGACAGGGTTATCAGCCCCAGCATTTT.